Listed below are T cell receptor beta chains from one sample, sequenced in a study of shared clonotypes between healthy human individuals. Using immunoSEQ multiplex PCR, the repertoire was profiled, and TCRdb retains in-frame clones only, with some absent. This table has 2 million or so clones, roughly 95% appearing once. Sequencing was done on a sample of naive CD4+ T cells sorted from blood. These receptors all come from a man between 18 and 29 years old in good health. The CDR3 runs from the conserved cysteine through the conserved F or W. A D gene is named only where the DNA matches it firmly. The size entry is marked missing in some rows and otherwise reads once, few, many or a size class.

v_call	j_call	clone_size	d_call	cdr3_length	cdr3_nt	cdr3_aa
TRBV11-2	TRBJ1-2	few	.	13	TGTGCCAGCAGCTTAGACAGGGTTTATGGCTACACCTTC	CASSLDRVYGYTF
TRBV27	TRBJ1-5	.	.	15	TGTGCCAGCAGTTCAGGACAGCCCTTCAATCAGCCCCAGCATTTT	CASSSGQPFNQPQHF
TRBV5-1	TRBJ2-1	.	TRBD2	18	TGCGCCAGCAGCTCCGGACTAGCGGGAGGGTCTAAGGCCAAAATTCAGTTCTTC	CASSSGLAGGSKAKIQFF
TRBV30	TRBJ2-6	few	.	16	TGTGCCTGGAGTGTAGCCGGGGTTTCTGGGGCCAACGTCCTGACTTTC	CAWSVAGVSGANVLTF
TRBV10-3	TRBJ2-3	.	.	15	TGTGCCATCAGTAGGGTCTCCAAGGGTGCCAGTTTGCAGTATTTT	CAISRVSKGASLQYF
TRBV2	TRBJ1-5	.	.	14	TGTGCCAGCAGTGAAGGGGCCCGCAATCAGCCCCAGCATTTT	CASSEGARNQPQHF
TRBV2	TRBJ2-7	.	.	16	TGTGCCAGTTCCCTCGAAGGGCTAGCAGCTTCCTACGAGCAGTACTTC	CASSLEGLAASYEQYF
TRBV27	TRBJ1-5	once	TRBD1	19	TGTGCCAGCCCCTACCGTGACGGGGACAGGGGGTTCTGCAATCAGCCCCAGCATTTT	CASPYRDGDRGFCNQPQHF
TRBV27	TRBJ1-2	.	TRBD1	13	TGTGCCAGCAGTTTGGCAGGGGGCTATGGCTACACCTTC	CASSLAGGYGYTF
TRBV6-1	TRBJ1-2	.	.	16	TGTGCCAGCAGTGAAAGGAGCCCGGGACGTAACTATGGCTACACCTTC	CASSERSPGRNYGYTF
TRBV2	TRBJ2-7	.	TRBD1	15	TGTGCCAGCAGTGGGGACAGGGGGCCCACCTACGAGCAGTACTTC	CASSGDRGPTYEQYF
TRBV10-2	TRBJ1-6	.	TRBD1	17	TGCGCCAGCAGTGAAGGGCGCAGGGGGGTTAATAATTCACCCCTCCACTTT	CASSEGRRGVNNSPLHF
TRBV6-1	TRBJ1-5	.	TRBD1	15	TGTGCCAGCAGTGGGGGACAGTTTAGCAATCAGCCCCAGCATTTT	CASSGGQFSNQPQHF
TRBV2	TRBJ1-3	.	TRBD1	15	TGTGCCAGCAGCTCGACAGGGGGCACTGGAAACACCATATATTTT	CASSSTGGTGNTIYF
TRBV9	TRBJ2-5	.	.	15	TGTGCCAGCAGCACGACGGACGGGATTTTGGAGACCCAGTACTTC	CASSTTDGILETQYF
TRBV6-5	TRBJ2-1	.	TRBD2	15	TGTGCCAGCCGACCGGGACTAGCGGTTCTCCATGAGCAGTTCTTC	CASRPGLAVLHEQFF
TRBV7-2	TRBJ1-2	few	.	16	TGTGCCAGCAGCTTAGGGGCTAATAAGCGGGACTATGGCTACACCTTC	CASSLGANKRDYGYTF
TRBV29-1	TRBJ1-5	once	.	13	TGCAGCGTTGCACAGGGAATTTTACAGCCCCAGCATTTT	CSVAQGILQPQHF
TRBV28	TRBJ1-5	.	.	12	TGTGCCAGCAACAGGGTTAGTCAGCCCCAGCATTTT	CASNRVSQPQHF
TRBV7-2	TRBJ2-1	.	.	12	TGTGCCAGCAGCTTCGTAGGCAATGAGCAGTTCTTC	CASSFVGNEQFF
TRBV5-6	TRBJ1-2	.	TRBD1	14	TGTGCCAGCAGCCTTGAGGACAGGGCGGTCGGCTACACCTTC	CASSLEDRAVGYTF
TRBV28	TRBJ1-6	.	.	15	TGTGCCAGCAGTACTGGGACGTATAGGAATTCACCCCTCCACTTT	CASSTGTYRNSPLHF
TRBV10-3	TRBJ2-6	.	.	18	TGTGCCATCAGTGATAACCAGGGGCGGCCCGCTGGGGCCAACGTCCTGACTTTC	CAISDNQGRPAGANVLTF
TRBV4-1	TRBJ2-1	.	TRBD2	17	TGCGCCAGCAGCCAAACCTCAACTAGCGGGGGCTACAATGAGCAGTTCTTC	CASSQTSTSGGYNEQFF
TRBV28	TRBJ1-2	.	.	12	TGTGCCAGCAGTTCCCGGATCTATGGCTACACCTTC	CASSSRIYGYTF
TRBV5-6	TRBJ2-3	.	.	13	TGTGCCAGCAGCTTGTCGGGGGTAGATACGCAGTATTTT	CASSLSGVDTQYF
TRBV2	TRBJ2-7	.	.	11	TGTGCCAGCACCTCCTTCTACGAGCAGTACTTC	CASTSFYEQYF
TRBV10-3	TRBJ2-3	.	.	11	TGTGCCAGCGGGAGCACAGATACGCAGTATTTT	CASGSTDTQYF
TRBV5-6	TRBJ1-1	.	TRBD1	17	TGTGCCAGCAGACCGGGACAGGGGGCTTCGTTGAACACTGAAGCTTTCTTT	CASRPGQGASLNTEAFF
TRBV28	TRBJ1-2	once	.	13	TGTGCCAGCACCCGCCGGACGGTTTATGGCTACACCTTC	CASTRRTVYGYTF
TRBV9	TRBJ2-2	.	.	14	TGTGCCAGCAGCGGTAGGGAGAACACCGGGGAGCTGTTTTTT	CASSGRENTGELFF
TRBV6-1	TRBJ2-1	.	.	14	TGTGCCAGCAGTGCTAGTTCGAGGTACAATGAGCAGTTCTTC	CASSASSRYNEQFF
TRBV19	TRBJ1-6	.	TRBD1	15	TGTGCCAGTAGTATAGAGGGCAGGGGGGATTCACCCCTCCACTTT	CASSIEGRGDSPLHF
TRBV30	TRBJ1-1	.	.	12	TGTGCCTGGACAATTGGCAGCACTGAAGCTTTCTTT	CAWTIGSTEAFF
TRBV28	TRBJ2-7	.	TRBD1	15	TGTGCCAGCAGGACCGCCGGGACAGGGACCCACGAGCAGTACTTC	CASRTAGTGTHEQYF
TRBV15	TRBJ2-1	.	.	20	TGTGCCACCAGCTCAGATTGGGAGATTAGATGGGAGTTCTCCTACAATGAGCAGTTCTTC	CATSSDWEIRWEFSYNEQFF
TRBV11-2	TRBJ1-5	.	TRBD1	14	TGTGCCAGCAGCTGGACAGGGTACAATCAGCCCCAGCATTTT	CASSWTGYNQPQHF